The rows below give T cell receptor beta chains drawn from one sample of a study of blood T cell repertoires in COVID-19. TCRdb keeps only in-frame clones here, not all; method: immunoSEQ multiplex PCR. The data hold under 250,000 clones, with roughly 75% observed a single time. Source material: peripheral blood. These receptors were collected from a woman in her 70s with acute or convalescent COVID-19. The CDR3 runs from the conserved cysteine through the conserved F or W. Fields, in order: D gene, J gene, V gene, clone size, CDR3 protein, CDR3 DNA. D genes are given only for firm matches. Clone size is shown for a subset of rows, as once, few, many or a class of expanded clone.

-,TRBJ1-2,TRBV29-1,-,CSVEEGRGGYTF,TGCAGCGTTGAAGAAGGCAGAGGAGGCTACACCTTC
-,TRBJ2-4,TRBV12-3/TRBV12-4,few,CASSFGLNIQYF,TGTGCCAGCAGTTTCGGTCTAAACATTCAGTACTTC
TRBD2,TRBJ2-1,TRBV7-9,-,CASSPTLGGGYNEQFF,TGTGCCAGCAGCCCCACTTTGGGGGGGGGATACAATGAGCAGTTCTTC
TRBD2,TRBJ2-7,TRBV29-1,-,CSAGTSGSYEQYF,TGCAGCGCTGGGACTAGCGGATCCTACGAGCAGTACTTC
-,TRBJ2-3,TRBV18,-,CASSPPVWGDNPDTQYF,TGTGCCAGCTCACCACCTGTCTGGGGCGACAATCCAGATACGCAGTATTTT
TRBD1,TRBJ1-6,TRBV5-6,-,CASSFQGADSPLHF,TGTGCCAGCAGCTTTCAGGGGGCGGATTCACCCCTCCACTTT
TRBD2,TRBJ2-2,TRBV24-1,-,CATSDFGGRLAGSNTGELFF,TGTGCCACCAGTGATTTCGGAGGGCGACTAGCGGGTTCGAACACCGGGGAGCTGTTTTTT
-,TRBJ2-3,TRBV7-2,-,CASSLNGGGRGTQYF,TGTGCCAGCAGCCTAAACGGCGGGGGCCGAGGTACGCAGTATTTT
-,TRBJ2-3,TRBV6-2/TRBV6-3,-,CASSSLQVMADTQYF,TGTGCCAGCAGTTCCCTCCAGGTAATGGCAGATACGCAGTATTTT
TRBD2,TRBJ2-1,TRBV7-2,-,CASSGTSGPYNEQFF,TGTGCCAGCAGCGGCACTAGCGGTCCCTACAATGAGCAGTTCTTC
-,TRBJ1-1,TRBV4-3,-,CASSHPKARLGDTEAFF,TGCGCCAGCAGCCACCCTAAAGCGAGGCTCGGGGACACTGAAGCTTTCTTT
TRBD1,TRBJ1-2,TRBV10-3,few,CAIKAPGTGAYTF,TGTGCCATCAAGGCCCCCGGGACAGGGGCATACACCTTC
TRBD2,TRBJ2-2,TRBV5-4,-,CASSLGRGGRTGELFF,TGTGCCAGCAGCTTGGGGCGGGGGGGCCGCACCGGGGAGCTGTTTTTT
TRBD1,TRBJ2-1,TRBV25-1,-,CASSGLTGAGGQFF,TGTGCCAGCAGTGGCCTTACAGGGGCGGGTGGGCAGTTCTTC
TRBD1,TRBJ2-2,TRBV7-6,-,CASSPRQGPNTGELFF,TGTGCCAGCAGCCCCCGACAGGGGCCGAACACCGGGGAGCTGTTTTTT